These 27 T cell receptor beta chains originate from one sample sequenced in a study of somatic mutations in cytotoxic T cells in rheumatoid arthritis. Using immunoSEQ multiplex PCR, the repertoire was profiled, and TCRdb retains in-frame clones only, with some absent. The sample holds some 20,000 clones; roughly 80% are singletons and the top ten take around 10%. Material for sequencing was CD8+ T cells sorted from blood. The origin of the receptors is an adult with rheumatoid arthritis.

The CDR3 DNA is TGTGCCAGCAGCGTAGGGGGCCTTAACACCGGGGAGCTGTTTTTT. It encodes CASSVGGLNTGELFF. The chain links TRBV9 to TRBJ2-2; a possible D gene is TRBD1 (5 bases). The germline V gene encodes CDR1 SGDLS and CDR2 YYNGEE. V was pared by 0 bases and J by 2 bases, with 8 bases between. The CDR3 has 15 amino acids.

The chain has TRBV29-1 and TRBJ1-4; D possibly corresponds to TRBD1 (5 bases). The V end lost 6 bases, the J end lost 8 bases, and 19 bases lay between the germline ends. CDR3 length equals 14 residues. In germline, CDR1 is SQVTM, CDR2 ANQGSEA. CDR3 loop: CSVLSEGLEEKLFF. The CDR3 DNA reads TGCAGCGTCCTTTCGGAGGGGCTGGAAGAAAAACTGTTTTTT.

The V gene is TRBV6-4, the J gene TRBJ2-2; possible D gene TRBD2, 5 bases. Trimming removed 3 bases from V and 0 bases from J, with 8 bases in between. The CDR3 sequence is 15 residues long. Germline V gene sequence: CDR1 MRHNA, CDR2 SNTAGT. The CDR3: CASSEEGTNTGELFF. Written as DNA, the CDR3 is TGTGCCAGCAGTGAAGAGGGAACGAACACCGGGGAGCTGTTTTTT.

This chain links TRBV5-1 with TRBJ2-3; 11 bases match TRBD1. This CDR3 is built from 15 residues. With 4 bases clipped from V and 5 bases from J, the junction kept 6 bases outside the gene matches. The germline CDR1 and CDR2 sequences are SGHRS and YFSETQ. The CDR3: CASSGTGGRRDTQYF. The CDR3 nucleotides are TGCGCCAGCAGCGGGACAGGGGGACGTAGAGATACGCAGTATTTT.

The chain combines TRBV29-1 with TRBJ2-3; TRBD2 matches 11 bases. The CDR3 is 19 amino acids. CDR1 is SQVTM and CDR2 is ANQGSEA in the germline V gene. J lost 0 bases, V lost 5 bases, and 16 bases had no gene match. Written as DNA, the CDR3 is TGCAGCGTTCTAGGTGGTAGGCTAGCGGGGGGAACTAGCACAGATACGCAGTATTTT. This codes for CSVLGGRLAGGTSTDTQYF.

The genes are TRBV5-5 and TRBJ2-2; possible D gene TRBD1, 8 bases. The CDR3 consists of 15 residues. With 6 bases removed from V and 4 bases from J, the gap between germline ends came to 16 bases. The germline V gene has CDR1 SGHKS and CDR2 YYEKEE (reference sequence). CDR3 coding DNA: TGTGCCAGCATCCCAGGGGGCGGGGGCACCGGGGAGCTGTTTTTT. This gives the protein CASIPGGGGTGELFF.

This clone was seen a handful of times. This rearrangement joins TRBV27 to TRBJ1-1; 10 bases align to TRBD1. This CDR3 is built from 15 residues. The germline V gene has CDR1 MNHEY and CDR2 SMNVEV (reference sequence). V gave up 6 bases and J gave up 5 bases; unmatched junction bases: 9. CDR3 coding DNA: TGTGCCAGCAGGAGACAGGGGGCTGCTTATACTGAAGCTTTCTTT. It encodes CASRRQGAAYTEAFF.

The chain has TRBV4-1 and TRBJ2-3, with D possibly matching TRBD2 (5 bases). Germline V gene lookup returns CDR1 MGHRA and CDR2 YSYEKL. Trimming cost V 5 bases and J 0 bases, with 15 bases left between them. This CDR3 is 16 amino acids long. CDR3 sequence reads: CASSGPSGSSTDTQYF. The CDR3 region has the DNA TGCGCCAGCAGCGGGCCCAGCGGATCTAGCACAGATACGCAGTATTTT.

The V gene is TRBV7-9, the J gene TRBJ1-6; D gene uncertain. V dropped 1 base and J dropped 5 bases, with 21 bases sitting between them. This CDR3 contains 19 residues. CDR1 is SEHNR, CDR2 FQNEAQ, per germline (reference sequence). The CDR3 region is CASSLVSADWAVNNSPLHF. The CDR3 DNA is TGTGCCAGCAGCTTAGTATCGGCGGATTGGGCAGTAAATAATTCACCCCTCCACTTT.

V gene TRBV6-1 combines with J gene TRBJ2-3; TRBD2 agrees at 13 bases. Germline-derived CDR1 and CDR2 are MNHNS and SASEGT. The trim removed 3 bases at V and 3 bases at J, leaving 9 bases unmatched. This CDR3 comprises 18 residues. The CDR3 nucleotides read TGTGCCAGCAGTGAGCCGATAGGACTAGCGGGGGTGACAGATACGCAGTATTTT. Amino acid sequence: CASSEPIGLAGVTDTQYF.

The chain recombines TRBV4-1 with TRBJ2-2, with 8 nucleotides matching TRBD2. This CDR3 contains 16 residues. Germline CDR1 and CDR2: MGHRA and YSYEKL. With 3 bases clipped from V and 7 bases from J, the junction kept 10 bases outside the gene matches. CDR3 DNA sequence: TGCGCCAGCAGCCAGAGGACTAGCCTCGCGGGCGGGGAGCTGTTTTTT. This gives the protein CASSQRTSLAGGELFF.

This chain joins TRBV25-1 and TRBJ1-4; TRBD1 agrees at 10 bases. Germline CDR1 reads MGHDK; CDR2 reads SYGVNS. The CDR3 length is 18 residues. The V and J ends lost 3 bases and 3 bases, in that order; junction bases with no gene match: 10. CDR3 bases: TGTGCCAGCAGTGAGCGAGACAGGGGGCGAAGTGCTAATGAAAAACTGTTTTTT. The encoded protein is CASSERDRGRSANEKLFF.

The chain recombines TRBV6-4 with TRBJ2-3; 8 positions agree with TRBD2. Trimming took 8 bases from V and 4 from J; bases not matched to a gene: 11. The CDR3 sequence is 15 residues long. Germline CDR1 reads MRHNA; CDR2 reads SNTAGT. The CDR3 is CASPSSGGAPDTQYF. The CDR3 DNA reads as TGTGCCAGCCCCTCCTCCGGGGGGGCACCAGATACGCAGTATTTT.

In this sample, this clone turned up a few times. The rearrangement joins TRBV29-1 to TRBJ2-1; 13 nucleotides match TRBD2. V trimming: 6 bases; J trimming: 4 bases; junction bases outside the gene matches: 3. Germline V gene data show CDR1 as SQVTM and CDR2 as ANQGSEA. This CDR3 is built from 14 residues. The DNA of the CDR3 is TGCAGCGTAGGGACTAGCGGGGATTACAATGAGCAGTTCTTC. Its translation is CSVGTSGDYNEQFF.

CDR3: CASSLGGGNYEQYF. The CDR3, as DNA: TGTGCCAGCAGCTTGGGCGGGGGCAACTACGAGCAGTACTTC. The chain carries TRBV11-1 and TRBJ2-7, with D possibly matching TRBD2 (7 bases). The CDR3 has 14 amino acids. Trimming took off 3 bases at V and 3 bases at J, with 12 bases between the two ends. The germline gives CDR1 SGHAT, CDR2 FQDESV (reference sequence). Based on the CDR3 plus reference TRBV11-1 and TRBJ2-7, the full variable domain is EAEVAQSPRYKITEKSQAVAFWCDPISGHATLYWYRQILGQGPELLVQFQDESVVDDSQLPKDRFSAERLKGVDSTLKIQPAELGDSAMYLCASSLGGGNYEQYFGPGTRLTVT.

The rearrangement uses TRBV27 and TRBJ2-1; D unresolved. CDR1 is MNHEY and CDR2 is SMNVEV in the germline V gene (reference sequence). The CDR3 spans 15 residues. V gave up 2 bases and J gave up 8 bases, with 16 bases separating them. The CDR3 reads CASSLKDPKVHEQFF. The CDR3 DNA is TGTGCCAGCAGTTTAAAGGACCCAAAGGTCCATGAGCAGTTCTTC.

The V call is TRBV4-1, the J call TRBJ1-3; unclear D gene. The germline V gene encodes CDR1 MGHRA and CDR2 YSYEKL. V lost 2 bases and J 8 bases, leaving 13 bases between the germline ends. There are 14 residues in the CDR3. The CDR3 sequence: CASSQPSIRDTIYF. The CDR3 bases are TGCGCCAGCAGCCAACCCTCCATCCGGGACACCATATATTTT.

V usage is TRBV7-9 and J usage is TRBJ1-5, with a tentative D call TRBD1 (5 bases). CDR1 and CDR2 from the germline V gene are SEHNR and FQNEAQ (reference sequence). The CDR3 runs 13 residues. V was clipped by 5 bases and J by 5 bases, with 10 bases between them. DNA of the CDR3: TGTGCCAGCAGCCGATTGGGGGATCAGCCCCAGCATTTT. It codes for CASSRLGDQPQHF. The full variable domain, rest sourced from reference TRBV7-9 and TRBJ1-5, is DTGVSQNPRHKITKRGQNVTFRCDPISEHNRLYWYRQTLGQGPEFLTYFQNEAQLEKSRLLSDRFSAERPKGSFSTLEIQRTEQGDSAMYLCASSRLGDQPQHFGDGTRLSIL.

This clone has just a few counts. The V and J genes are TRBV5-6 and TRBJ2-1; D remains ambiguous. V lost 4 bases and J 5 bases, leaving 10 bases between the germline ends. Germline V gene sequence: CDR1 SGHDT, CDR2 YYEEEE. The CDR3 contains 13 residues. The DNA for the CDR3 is TGTGCCAGCAGCATCGGACGAAACAATGAGCAGTTCTTC. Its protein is CASSIGRNNEQFF.

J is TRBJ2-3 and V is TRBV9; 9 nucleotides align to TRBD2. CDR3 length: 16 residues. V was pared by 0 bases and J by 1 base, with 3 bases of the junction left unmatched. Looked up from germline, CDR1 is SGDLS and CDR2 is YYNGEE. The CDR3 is CASSVEGGGGTDTQYF. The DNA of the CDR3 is TGTGCCAGCAGCGTAGAGGGCGGGGGGGGCACAGATACGCAGTATTTT.

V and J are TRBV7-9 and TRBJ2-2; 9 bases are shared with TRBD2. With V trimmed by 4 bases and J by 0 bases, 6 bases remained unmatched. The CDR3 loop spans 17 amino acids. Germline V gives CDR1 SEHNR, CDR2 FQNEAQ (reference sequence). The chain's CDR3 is CASSSFLAGANTGELFF. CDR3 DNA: TGTGCCAGCAGCTCCTTCTTAGCGGGGGCGAACACCGGGGAGCTGTTTTTT.

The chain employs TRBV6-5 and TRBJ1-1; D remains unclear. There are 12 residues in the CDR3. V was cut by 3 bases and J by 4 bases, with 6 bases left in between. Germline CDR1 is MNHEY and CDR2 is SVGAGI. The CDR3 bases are TGTGCCAGCAGTTATGGGAGCACTGAAGCTTTCTTT. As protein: CASSYGSTEAFF.

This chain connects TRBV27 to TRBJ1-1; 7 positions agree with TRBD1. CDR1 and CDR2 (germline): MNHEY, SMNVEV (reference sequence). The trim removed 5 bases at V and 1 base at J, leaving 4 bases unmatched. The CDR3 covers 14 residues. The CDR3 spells CASSPGTANTEAFF. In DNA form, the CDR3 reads TGTGCCAGCAGTCCTGGGACAGCGAACACTGAAGCTTTCTTT.

CDR3 coding DNA: TGCGCCAGCAGCTTGGCCAACGTGAGTCGTCAGCCCCAGCATTTT. This sequence encodes CASSLANVSRQPQHF. The rearrangement uses TRBV5-1 and TRBJ1-5; D not certain. Germline CDR1 is SGHRS and CDR2 is YFSETQ. With 0 bases removed from V and 6 bases from J, the gap between germline ends came to 13 bases. This CDR3 has 15 residues.

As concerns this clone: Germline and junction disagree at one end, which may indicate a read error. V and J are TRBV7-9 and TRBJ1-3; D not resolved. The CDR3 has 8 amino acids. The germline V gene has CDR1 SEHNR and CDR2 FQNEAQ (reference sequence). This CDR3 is CASSPYTF. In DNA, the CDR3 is TGTGCCAGCAGCCCCTATACTTTT.

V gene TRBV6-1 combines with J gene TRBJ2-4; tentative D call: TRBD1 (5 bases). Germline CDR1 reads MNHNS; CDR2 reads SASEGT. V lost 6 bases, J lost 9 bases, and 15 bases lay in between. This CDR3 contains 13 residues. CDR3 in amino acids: CASSPGFGGIQYF. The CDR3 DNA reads TGTGCCAGCAGCCCAGGGTTTGGTGGCATTCAGTACTTC.

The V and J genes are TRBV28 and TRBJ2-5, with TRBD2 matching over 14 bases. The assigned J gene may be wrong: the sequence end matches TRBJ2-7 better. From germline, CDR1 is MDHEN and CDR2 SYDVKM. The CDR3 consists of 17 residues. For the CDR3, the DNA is TGTGCCAGCAGTTTCCATCTGACTAGCGGGGGGGCCTACGAGCAGTACTTC. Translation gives CASSFHLTSGGAYEQYF.